The next 19 T cell receptor beta chains were all read from a single sample in a study of cytotoxic CD8 clonotypes in ibrutinib-treated CLL. Profiled with immunoSEQ multiplex PCR; TCRdb holds only in-frame clones, not every one. The sample has under 300,000 clones; 70% are singletons. Sequenced here: PBMCs, sampled after 24 months of ibrutinib treatment. These receptors all stem from a human donor with chronic lymphocytic leukemia.

The chain is built from TRBV7-3 and TRBJ2-2, with D hard to call. V was clipped by 5 bases and J by 6 bases, with 10 bases between them. Germline V CDR1 and CDR2: SGHTA, FQGTGA. The CDR3 loop spans 13 amino acids. In DNA, the CDR3 is TGTGCCAGCAGCCCGGCGGTCCCCGGGGAGCTGTTTTTT. Its protein product is CASSPAVPGELFF.

This rearrangement joins TRBV7-3 to TRBJ2-3; D uncertain. CDR3 length: 13 amino acids. Between the trimmed V and J ends, which lost 5 bases and 4 bases, there was a span of 10 bases. Germline-derived CDR1 and CDR2 are SGHTA and FQGTGA. Here the CDR3 DNA reads TGTGCCAGCAGCCCTCCGCCCCCAGATACGCAGTATTTT. Its protein product is CASSPPPPDTQYF.

The table lists this clone with a few counts. The CDR3 region is CASSPQHRRAEQYF. DNA for the CDR3: TGTGCCAGCAGTCCTCAACACCGGAGGGCCGAGCAGTACTTC. The chain uses TRBV28 and TRBJ2-7; possible D gene TRBD2, 6 bases. Germline V CDR1 and CDR2: MDHEN, SYDVKM. The length of the CDR3 is 14 residues. V was pared by 5 bases and J by 6 bases, with 17 bases between.

The chain carries TRBV13 and TRBJ2-2; a possible D gene is TRBD1 (5 bases). V lost 4 bases to trimming and J lost 0 bases, with 9 bases between them. Germline V gene data show CDR1 as PRHDT and CDR2 as FYEKMQ (reference sequence). The CDR3 is made up of 15 amino acids. CDR3 DNA sequence: TGTGCCAGCAGCTCCAGGGTTTCGAACACCGGGGAGCTGTTTTTT. It is translated as CASSSRVSNTGELFF.

This sequence joins TRBV10-3 and TRBJ2-1, with 9 bases lining up with TRBD2. Unmatched junction bases numbered 5, after V lost 2 bases and J lost 0 bases. Per the germline V gene, CDR1 is ENHRY and CDR2 is SYGVKD. The CDR3 loop spans 17 amino acids. CDR3 nucleotide sequence: TGTGCCATCAGTGAGGGGAGCGGGAGGAGCTCCTACAATGAGCAGTTCTTC. This gives the protein CAISEGSGRSSYNEQFF.

The rearrangement uses TRBV11-2 and TRBJ2-2; D is unclear. Germline V gene sequence: CDR1 SGHAT, CDR2 FQNNGV. The CDR3 contains 12 residues. V was trimmed by 5 bases and J by 5 bases, leaving 6 bases between them. The CDR3 DNA reads as TGTGCCAGCAGCCAAGAAACCGGGGAGCTGTTTTTT. Protein product: CASSQETGELFF.

This chain connects TRBV27 to TRBJ2-1; no firm D call. Germline-derived CDR1 and CDR2 are MNHEY and SMNVEV (reference sequence). V was trimmed by 4 bases and J by 0 bases, leaving 13 bases between them. This CDR3 has 16 amino acids. The CDR3 bases are TGTGCCAGCAGTTCCTGGGTCGCAAGCTCCTACAATGAGCAGTTCTTC. It is translated as CASSSWVASSYNEQFF.

This clone has just a few counts. The chain combines TRBV19 with TRBJ2-7; D unclear. The CDR3 is 14 amino acids. Per germline, CDR1 LNHDA and CDR2 SQIVND (reference sequence). V lost 7 bases and J 3 bases, leaving 16 bases between the germline ends. DNA for the CDR3: TGTGCCAGTACCCAAGGCGACGCTTACTACGAGCAGTACTTC. Its translation: CASTQGDAYYEQYF.

V is TRBV6-5 and J is TRBJ2-3; D ambiguous. CDR3 size: 11 residues. The V end was cut by 6 bases, the J end by 2 bases, with 3 bases between. Germline CDR1 MNHEY, CDR2 SVGAGI. The CDR3 DNA follows: TGTGCCAGCAGGGTCACAGATACGCAGTATTTT. Its translation is CASRVTDTQYF.

The rearrangement joins TRBV19 to TRBJ2-1; no definite D call. The CDR3 is 15 residues long. The V end lost 1 base, the J end lost 2 bases, and 9 bases lay between the germline ends. The germline gives CDR1 LNHDA, CDR2 SQIVND (reference sequence). The CDR3 sequence: CASSIALGPYNEQFF. CDR3 DNA: TGTGCCAGTAGTATAGCTCTAGGCCCCTACAATGAGCAGTTCTTC.

This chain uses TRBV7-3 with TRBJ2-7; the D is unclear. CDR1 and CDR2 from the germline V gene are SGHTA and FQGTGA. Trimming removed 1 base from V and 2 bases from J, with 3 bases in between. This CDR3 spans 12 amino acids. As DNA, the CDR3 is TGTGCCAGCAGCTTAAGCCCCTACGAGCAGTACTTC. Translating it yields CASSLSPYEQYF.

This clone was observed a few times. The chain carries TRBV18 and TRBJ2-2, with D hard to call. The ends were cut back, 3 bases at V and 1 base at J, with 9 bases in the middle. CDR3 length equals 15 residues. Germline values: CDR1 KGHSH, CDR2 LQKENI. CDR3 nucleotides: TGTGCCAGCTCACCGGACCCACAGAACACCGGGGAGCTGTTTTTT. The encoded protein is CASSPDPQNTGELFF.

The rearrangement links TRBV6-1 to TRBJ2-7; the match to TRBD2 covers 9 bases. Germline trimming cut 2 bases from V and 2 bases from J; bases unmatched to any gene: 7. The CDR3 consists of 16 residues. Germline CDR1 is MNHNS and CDR2 is SASEGT. CDR3 bases: TGTGCCAGCAGTGAAAGAGTTGCGGGAGGGGCCTACGAGCAGTACTTC. Amino acid sequence: CASSERVAGGAYEQYF.

The rearrangement uses TRBV10-3 and TRBJ1-2, with 7 bases identical to TRBD1. Unmatched junction bases numbered 2, after V lost 2 bases and J lost 5 bases. This CDR3 contains 13 residues. Germline V gene sequence: CDR1 ENHRY, CDR2 SYGVKD. CDR3 in amino acids: CAISEGDRYGYTF. In nucleotides, the CDR3 is TGTGCCATCAGTGAGGGGGACAGATATGGCTACACCTTC.

This chain joins TRBV30 and TRBJ1-5; no clear D. This CDR3 has 12 amino acids. Germline V gene sequence: CDR1 GTSNPN, CDR2 SVGIG (reference sequence). V dropped 5 bases and J dropped 1 base, with 6 bases sitting between them. CDR3 amino acids: CAWGASNQPQHF. CDR3 nucleotides: TGTGCCTGGGGAGCAAGCAATCAGCCCCAGCATTTT.

The gene calls are TRBV5-5 and TRBJ2-7, with 8 bases lining up with TRBD1. The CDR3 totals 15 residues. V lost 0 bases to trimming and J lost 4 bases; unmatched junction nucleotides: 6. The V gene's germline CDR1 is SGHKS and CDR2 YYEKEE (reference sequence). The CDR3 spells CASSLDTGGWYEQYF. The CDR3 DNA follows: TGTGCCAGCAGCTTGGATACAGGGGGGTGGTACGAGCAGTACTTC. Filled out from reference TRBV5-5 and TRBJ2-7, the complete variable domain reads DAGVTQSPTHLIKTRGQQVTLRCSPISGHKSVSWYQQVLGQGPQFIFQYYEKEERGRGNFPDRFSARQFPNYSSELNVNALLLGDSALYLCASSLDTGGWYEQYFGPGTRLTVT.

J is TRBJ2-3 and V is TRBV6-5; unclear D gene. Germline values: CDR1 MNHEY, CDR2 SVGAGI. V was cut by 4 bases and J by 4 bases, with 3 bases left in between. This CDR3 has 11 amino acids. The CDR3 reads CASSWADTQYF. The CDR3 DNA reads as TGTGCCAGCAGTTGGGCAGATACGCAGTATTTT.

This chain links TRBV28 with TRBJ1-5; unclear D gene. Germline V lookup: CDR1 MDHEN, CDR2 SYDVKM. Deletions cut 2 bases from V and 6 bases from J, with 5 bases between. The CDR3 is made up of 12 amino acids. The CDR3 sequence: CASSLGGQPQHF. In DNA, the CDR3 is TGTGCCAGCAGTTTAGGAGGTCAGCCCCAGCATTTT. The whole variable domain, remainder taken from reference TRBV28 and TRBJ1-5, is DVKVTQSSRYLVKRTGEKVFLECVQDMDHENMFWYRQDPGLGLRLIYFSYDVKMKEKGDIPEGYSVSREKKERFSLILESASTNQTSMYLCASSLGGQPQHFGDGTRLSIL.

J is TRBJ2-7 and V is TRBV20-1; D is perhaps TRBD2 (6 bases). CDR1 DFQATT and CDR2 SNEGSKA come from the germline V gene (reference sequence). The CDR3 runs 11 residues. With 5 bases removed from V and 6 bases from J, the gap between germline ends came to 11 bases. CDR3 residues: CSASPGGEQYF. CDR3 nucleotides: TGCAGTGCTTCCCCCGGGGGCGAGCAGTACTTC.